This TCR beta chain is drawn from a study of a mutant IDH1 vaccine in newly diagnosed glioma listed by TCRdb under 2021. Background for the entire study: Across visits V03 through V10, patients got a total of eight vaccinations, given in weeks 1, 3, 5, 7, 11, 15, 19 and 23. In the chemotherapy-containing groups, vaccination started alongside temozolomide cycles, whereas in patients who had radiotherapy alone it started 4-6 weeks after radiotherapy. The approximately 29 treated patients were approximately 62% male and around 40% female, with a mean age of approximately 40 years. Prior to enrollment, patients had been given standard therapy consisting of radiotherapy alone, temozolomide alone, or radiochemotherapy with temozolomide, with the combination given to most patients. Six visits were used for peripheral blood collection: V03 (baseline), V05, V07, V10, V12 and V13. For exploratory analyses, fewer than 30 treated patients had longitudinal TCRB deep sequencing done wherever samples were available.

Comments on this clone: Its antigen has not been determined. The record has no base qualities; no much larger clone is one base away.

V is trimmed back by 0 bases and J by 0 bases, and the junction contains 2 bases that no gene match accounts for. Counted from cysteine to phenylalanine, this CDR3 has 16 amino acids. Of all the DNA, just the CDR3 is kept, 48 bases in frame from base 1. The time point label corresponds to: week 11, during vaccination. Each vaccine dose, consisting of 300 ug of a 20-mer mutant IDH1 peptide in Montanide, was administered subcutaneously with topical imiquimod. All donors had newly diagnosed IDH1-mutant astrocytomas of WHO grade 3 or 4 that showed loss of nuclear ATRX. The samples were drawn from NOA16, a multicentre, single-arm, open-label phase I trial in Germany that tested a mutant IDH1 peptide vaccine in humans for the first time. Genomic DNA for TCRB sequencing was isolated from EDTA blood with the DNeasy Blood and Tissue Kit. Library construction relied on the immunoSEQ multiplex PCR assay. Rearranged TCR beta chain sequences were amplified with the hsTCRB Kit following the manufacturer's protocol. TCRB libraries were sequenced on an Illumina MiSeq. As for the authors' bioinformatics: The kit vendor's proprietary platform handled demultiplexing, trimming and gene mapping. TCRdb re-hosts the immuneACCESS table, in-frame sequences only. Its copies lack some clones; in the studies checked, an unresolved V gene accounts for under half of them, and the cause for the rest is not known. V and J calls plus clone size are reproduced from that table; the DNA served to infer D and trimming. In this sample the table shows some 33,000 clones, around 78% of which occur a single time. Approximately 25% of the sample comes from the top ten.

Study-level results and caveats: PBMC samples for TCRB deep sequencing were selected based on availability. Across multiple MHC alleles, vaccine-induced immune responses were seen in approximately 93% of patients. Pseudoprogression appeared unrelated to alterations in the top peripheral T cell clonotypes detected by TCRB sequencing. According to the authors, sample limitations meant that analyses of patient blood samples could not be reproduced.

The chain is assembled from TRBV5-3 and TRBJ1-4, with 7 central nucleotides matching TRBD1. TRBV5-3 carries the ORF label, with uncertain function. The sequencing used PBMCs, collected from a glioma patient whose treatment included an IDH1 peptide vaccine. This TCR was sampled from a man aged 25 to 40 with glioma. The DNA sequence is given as TGTGCCAGAAGCTTGGGGGACAGCCCAACTAATGAAAAACTGTTTTTT. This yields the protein CARSLGDSPTNEKLFF.